This TCR beta chain was captured in a study of cytomegalovirus exposure and HLA in healthy donors. Findings of the study overall: TCR beta sequences reportedly predicted the HLA-A and HLA-B alleles of most subjects accurately. An assumption of roughly uniform sequencing depth across donors underlay the presence/absence analyses.

Primers for the PCR totalled 60 Vbeta and 13 Jbeta. Produced via immunoSEQ multiplex PCR; TCRdb's table is partial and in-frame only. This repertoire shows around 190,000 clones, around 90% found once; its top ten account for around 0.99%. Turning to this clone: Its antigen is not identified.

Trimming cost V 6 bases and J 1 base; bases outside gene matches: 7. From germline, CDR1 is MNHNS and CDR2 SASEGT. CDR3 length: 15 residues. Sequenced sample: PBMCs. This chain connects TRBV6-1 to TRBJ1-2, with 8 positions matching TRBD1. The TCR comes from a boy younger than 10 in good health and CMV-seronegative. The CDR3 DNA reads as TGTGCCAGCAGCCCGGGACAGGCTGGTAACTATGGCTACACCTTC. Amino acids: CASSPGQAGNYGYTF.